This T cell receptor beta chain appears in the sequencing data of a study of blood T cell repertoires in COVID-19. Study background: The samples span acute and convalescent COVID-19 from the United States, Italy and Spain.

V was shortened by 0 bases and J by 3 bases, with 12 bases between the two germline ends. In germline, CDR1 is SGHRS, CDR2 YFSETQ. The CDR3 is made up of 15 amino acids. TCRdb's copy holds only in-frame clones and misses some; the assay was immunoSEQ multiplex PCR. The data contain about 100,000 clones, approximately 85% of them seen just once; the ten biggest clones take up about 6.5%. Sequenced: peripheral blood. The rearrangement joins TRBV5-1 to TRBJ1-2; D is undetermined. This receptor was identified in a woman aged 55 to 70 with acute or convalescent COVID-19. CDR3 DNA sequence: TGCGCCAGCAGCTTGGAGGGCCCGGAGGACTATGGCTACACCTTC. Its protein product is CASSLEGPEDYGYTF.